This T cell receptor beta chain was recorded in a study of CD8+CD57+ T cells in acquired aplastic anemia. Germline lookup yields CDR1 LNHNV and CDR2 YYDKDF (reference sequence). V lost 3 bases and J 5 bases, leaving 16 bases between the germline ends. CDR3 length: 15 residues. This clonotype occurred a few times. CDR3 and TCR beta VDJ profiling relied on a genomic DNA template. TCRdb itself ran the reads through MiXCR, one entry per CDR3 protein. Counted here are about 120,000 distinct CDR3 sequences, roughly 55% occurring once; the ten biggest clones make up roughly 32%. Patients who underwent sequencing had shown CD8+CD57+ cell expansion by flow cytometry. As a group, the patients uniformly had severe acquired aplastic anemia.

The material sequenced was sorted CD4+, CD8+, or CD8+CD57+ T cells (not recorded which) from PBMCs. The chain is built from TRBV15 and TRBJ2-5, with D tentatively TRBD2 (7 bases). The source of this sequence is a human donor with aplastic anemia. CDR3 DNA sequence: TGTGCCACCAGCAGCAATGGGGGGGCAGGGGAGACCCAGTACTTC. This sequence encodes CATSSNGGAGETQYF. The entire variable domain, with the rest obtained from reference TRBV15 and TRBJ2-5, is as follows: DAMVIQNPRYQVTQFGKPVTLSCSQTLNHNVMYWYQQKSSQAPKLLFHYYDKDFNNEADTPDNFQSRRPNTSFCFLDIRSPGLGDTAMYLCATSSNGGAGETQYFGPGTRLLVL.